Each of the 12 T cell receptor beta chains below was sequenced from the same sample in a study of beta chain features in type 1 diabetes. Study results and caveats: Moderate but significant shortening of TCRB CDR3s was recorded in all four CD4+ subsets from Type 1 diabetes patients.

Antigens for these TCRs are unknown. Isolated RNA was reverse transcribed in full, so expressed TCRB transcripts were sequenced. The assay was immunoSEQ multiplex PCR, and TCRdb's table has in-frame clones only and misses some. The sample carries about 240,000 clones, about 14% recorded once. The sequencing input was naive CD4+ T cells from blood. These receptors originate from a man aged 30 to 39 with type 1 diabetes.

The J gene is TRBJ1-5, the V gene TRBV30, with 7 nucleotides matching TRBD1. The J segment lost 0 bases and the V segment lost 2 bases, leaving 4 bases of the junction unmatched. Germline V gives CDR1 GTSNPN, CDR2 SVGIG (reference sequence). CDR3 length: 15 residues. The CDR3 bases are TGTGCCTGGAGTCGGACAGGCTATAGCAATCAGCCCCAGCATTTT. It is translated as CAWSRTGYSNQPQHF. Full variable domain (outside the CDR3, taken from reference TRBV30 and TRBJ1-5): SQTIHQWPATLVQPVGSPLSLECTVEGTSNPNLYWYRQAAGRGLQLLFYSVGIGQISSEVPQNLSASRPQDRQFILSSKKLLLSDSGFYLCAWSRTGYSNQPQHFGDGTRLSIL.

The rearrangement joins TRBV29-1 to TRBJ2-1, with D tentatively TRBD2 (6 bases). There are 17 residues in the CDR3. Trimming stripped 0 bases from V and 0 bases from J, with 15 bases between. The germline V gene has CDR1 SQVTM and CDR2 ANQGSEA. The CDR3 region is CSVEDPSLASSYNEQFF. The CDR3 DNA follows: TGCAGCGTTGAAGATCCGTCCCTAGCGAGCTCCTACAATGAGCAGTTCTTC.

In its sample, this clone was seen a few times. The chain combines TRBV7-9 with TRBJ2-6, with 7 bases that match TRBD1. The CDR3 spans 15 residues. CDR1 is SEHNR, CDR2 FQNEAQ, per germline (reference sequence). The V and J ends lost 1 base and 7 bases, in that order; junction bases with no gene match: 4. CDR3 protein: CASSLVQGVANVLTF. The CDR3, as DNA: TGTGCCAGCAGCTTAGTTCAGGGGGTCGCCAACGTCCTGACTTTC.

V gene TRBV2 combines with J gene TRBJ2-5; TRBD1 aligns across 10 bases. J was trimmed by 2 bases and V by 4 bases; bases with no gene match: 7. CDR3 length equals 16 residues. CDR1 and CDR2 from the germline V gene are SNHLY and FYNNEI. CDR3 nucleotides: TGTGCCAGCAGTGCCCCTCGGGGACAGGGGCAAGAGACCCAGTACTTC. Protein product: CASSAPRGQGQETQYF.

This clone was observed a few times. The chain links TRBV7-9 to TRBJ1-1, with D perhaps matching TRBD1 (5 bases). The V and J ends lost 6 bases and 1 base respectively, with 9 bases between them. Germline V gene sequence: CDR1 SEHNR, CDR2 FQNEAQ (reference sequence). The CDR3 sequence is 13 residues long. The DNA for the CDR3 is TGTGCCAGCAGTTACCAGGGGAACACTGAAGCTTTCTTT. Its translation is CASSYQGNTEAFF.

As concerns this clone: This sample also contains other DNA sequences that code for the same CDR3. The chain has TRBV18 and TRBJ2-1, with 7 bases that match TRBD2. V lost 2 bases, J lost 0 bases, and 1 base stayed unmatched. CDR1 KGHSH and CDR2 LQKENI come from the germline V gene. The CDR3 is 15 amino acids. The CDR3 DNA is TGTGCCAGCTCACCAGGGGAGGGCTCCTACAATGAGCAGTTCTTC. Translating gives CASSPGEGSYNEQFF.

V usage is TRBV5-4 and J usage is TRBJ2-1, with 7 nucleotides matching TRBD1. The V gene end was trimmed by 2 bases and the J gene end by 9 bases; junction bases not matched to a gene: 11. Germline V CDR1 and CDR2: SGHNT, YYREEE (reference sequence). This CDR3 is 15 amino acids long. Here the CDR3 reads CASSLLDRDHGEQFF. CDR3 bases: TGTGCCAGCAGCTTATTAGACAGGGACCATGGTGAGCAGTTCTTC.

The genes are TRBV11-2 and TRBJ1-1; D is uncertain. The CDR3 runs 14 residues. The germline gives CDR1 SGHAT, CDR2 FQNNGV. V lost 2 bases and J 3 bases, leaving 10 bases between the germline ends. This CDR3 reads CASSLQLRDTEAFF. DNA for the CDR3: TGTGCCAGCAGCTTACAATTGCGGGACACTGAAGCTTTCTTT.

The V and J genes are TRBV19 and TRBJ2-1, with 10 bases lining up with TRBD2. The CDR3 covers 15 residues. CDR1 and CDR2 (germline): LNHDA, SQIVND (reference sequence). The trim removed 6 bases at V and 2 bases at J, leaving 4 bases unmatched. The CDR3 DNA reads TGTGCCAGTAGGCCAGCGGGAGGGCCCTACAATGAGCAGTTCTTC. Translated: CASRPAGGPYNEQFF.

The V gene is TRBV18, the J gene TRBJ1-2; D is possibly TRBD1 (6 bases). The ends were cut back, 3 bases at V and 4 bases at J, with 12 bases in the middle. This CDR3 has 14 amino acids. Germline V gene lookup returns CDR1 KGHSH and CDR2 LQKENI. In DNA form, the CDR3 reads TGTGCCAGCTCACCCCAGGACAGCATCTATGGCTACACCTTC. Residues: CASSPQDSIYGYTF.

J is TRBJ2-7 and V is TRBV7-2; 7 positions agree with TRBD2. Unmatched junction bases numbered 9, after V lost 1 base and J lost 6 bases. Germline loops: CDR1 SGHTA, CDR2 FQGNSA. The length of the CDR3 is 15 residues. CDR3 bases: TGTGCCAGCAGCTTAGAGGGAGGGCTTGGAGGCGAGCAGTACTTC. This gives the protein CASSLEGGLGGEQYF.

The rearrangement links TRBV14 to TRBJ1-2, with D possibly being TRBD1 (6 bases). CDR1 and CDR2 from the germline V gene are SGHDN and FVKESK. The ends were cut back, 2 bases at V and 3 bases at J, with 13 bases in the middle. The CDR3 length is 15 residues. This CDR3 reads CASSQRLQGYYGYTF. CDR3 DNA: TGTGCCAGCAGCCAACGTCTACAGGGATACTATGGCTACACCTTC.